The 3 T cell receptor beta chains below come from one sample, sequenced in a study of cytomegalovirus exposure and HLA in healthy donors. The PCR made use of 60 Vbeta and 13 Jbeta primers. Some clones are missing from TCRdb's copy, which holds only in-frame ones; the method was immunoSEQ multiplex PCR. Counted here are around 120,000 clones, about 80% occurring once; the ten biggest clones make up 7.5% to 10%. The sequencing sample was made of PBMCs. The receptor source for this set is a female donor in good health and CMV-seropositive.

The gene calls are TRBV7-9 and TRBJ2-1; TRBD2 is a possible D gene (6 bases). The CDR3 covers 16 residues. Germline CDR1 reads SEHNR; CDR2 reads FQNEAQ (reference sequence). V lost 1 base to trimming and J lost 2 bases, with 12 bases between them. This CDR3 is CASSLGTSPTYNEQFF. CDR3 bases: TGTGCCAGCAGCTTAGGTACTAGCCCCACCTACAATGAGCAGTTCTTC.

This clone was picked up one time. The rearrangement joins TRBV5-4 to TRBJ1-1; D call uncertain. V lost 5 bases to trimming and J lost 5 bases, with 13 bases between them. Germline lookup yields CDR1 SGHNT and CDR2 YYREEE (reference sequence). The CDR3 consists of 13 residues. CDR3 nucleotide sequence: TGTGCCAGCAGTCCCGACGGGTGGACTGAAGCTTTCTTT. Translated, it gives CASSPDGWTEAFF.

This chain joins TRBV10-3 and TRBJ2-1; D is unresolved. With 8 bases removed from V and 7 bases from J, the gap between germline ends came to 6 bases. CDR1 is ENHRY, CDR2 SYGVKD, per germline. This CDR3 has 10 residues. Written as DNA, the CDR3 is TGTGCCATCGGAGAAAATGAGCAGTTCTTC. It encodes CAIGENEQFF.